The T cell receptor beta chain under discussion was sequenced for a study of blood T cell repertoires in COVID-19. Libraries were prepared by immunoSEQ multiplex PCR; TCRdb keeps only in-frame clonotypes and omits some of them. Of hundreds of thousands of clones in the sample, about 91% are singletons; the top ten hold around 1.3%. The CDR3 runs 13 residues. Trimming removed 3 bases at V and 4 bases at J, with 7 bases between. Germline values: CDR1 MDHEN, CDR2 SYDVKM. Participants came from 24 US areas, aged about 18 to 89 years. The sequenced sample consisted of PBMCs or T cells enriched from blood (not recorded which). The chain recombines TRBV28 with TRBJ1-3; D unresolved. The source of this sequence is a woman in her 40s with acute COVID-19. The CDR3: CASSLGAGNTIYF. CDR3 in DNA: TGTGCCAGCAGTTTGGGAGCAGGAAACACCATATATTTT.